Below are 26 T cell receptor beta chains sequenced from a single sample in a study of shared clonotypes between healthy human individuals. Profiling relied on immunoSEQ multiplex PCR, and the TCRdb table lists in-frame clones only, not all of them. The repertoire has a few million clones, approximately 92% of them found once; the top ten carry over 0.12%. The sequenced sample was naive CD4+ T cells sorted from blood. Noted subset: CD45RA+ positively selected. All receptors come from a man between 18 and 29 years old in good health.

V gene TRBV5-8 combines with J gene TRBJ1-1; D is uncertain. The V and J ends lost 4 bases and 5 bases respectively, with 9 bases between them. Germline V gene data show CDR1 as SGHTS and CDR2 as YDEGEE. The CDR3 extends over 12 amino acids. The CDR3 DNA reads TGTGCCAGCAGCCGAGGGTGGACTGAAGCTTTCTTT. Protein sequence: CASSRGWTEAFF.

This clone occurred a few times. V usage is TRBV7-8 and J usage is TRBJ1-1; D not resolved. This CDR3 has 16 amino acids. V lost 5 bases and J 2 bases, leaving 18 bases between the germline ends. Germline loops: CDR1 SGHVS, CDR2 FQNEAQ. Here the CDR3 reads CASSPQSMGINTEAFF. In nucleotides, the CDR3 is TGTGCCAGCAGCCCCCAGTCGATGGGGATCAACACTGAAGCTTTCTTT.

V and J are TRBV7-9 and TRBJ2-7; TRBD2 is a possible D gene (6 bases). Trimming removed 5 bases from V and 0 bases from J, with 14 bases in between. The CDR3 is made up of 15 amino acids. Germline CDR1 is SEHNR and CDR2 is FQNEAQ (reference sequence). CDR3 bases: TGTGCCAGCAGCCCCCGTATAGCGGCCTCCTACGAGCAGTACTTC. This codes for CASSPRIAASYEQYF.

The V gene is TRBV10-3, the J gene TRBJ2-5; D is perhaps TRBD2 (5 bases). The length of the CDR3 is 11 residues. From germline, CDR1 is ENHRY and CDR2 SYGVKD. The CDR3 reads CATTGEGTQYF. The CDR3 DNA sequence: TGTGCTACGACGGGCGAGGGGACCCAGTACTTC.

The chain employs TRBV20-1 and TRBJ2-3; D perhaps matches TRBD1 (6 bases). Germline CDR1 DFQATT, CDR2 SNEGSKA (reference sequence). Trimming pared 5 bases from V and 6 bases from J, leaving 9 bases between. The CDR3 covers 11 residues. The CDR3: CSASQGDTQYF. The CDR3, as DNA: TGCAGTGCTTCCCAGGGGGATACGCAGTATTTT.

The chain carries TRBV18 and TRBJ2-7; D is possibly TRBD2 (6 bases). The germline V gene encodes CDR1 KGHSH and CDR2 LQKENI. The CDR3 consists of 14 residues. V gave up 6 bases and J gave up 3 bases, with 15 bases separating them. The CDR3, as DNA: TGTGCCAGCTCCCAGGCGGGGCAGGGCTACGAGCAGTACTTC. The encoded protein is CASSQAGQGYEQYF.

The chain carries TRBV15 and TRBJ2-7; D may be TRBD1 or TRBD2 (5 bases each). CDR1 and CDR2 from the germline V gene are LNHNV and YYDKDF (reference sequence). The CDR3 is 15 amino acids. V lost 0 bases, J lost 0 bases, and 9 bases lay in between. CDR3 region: CATSRDEGFSYEQYF. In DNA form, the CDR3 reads TGTGCCACCAGCAGAGACGAGGGGTTCTCCTACGAGCAGTACTTC.

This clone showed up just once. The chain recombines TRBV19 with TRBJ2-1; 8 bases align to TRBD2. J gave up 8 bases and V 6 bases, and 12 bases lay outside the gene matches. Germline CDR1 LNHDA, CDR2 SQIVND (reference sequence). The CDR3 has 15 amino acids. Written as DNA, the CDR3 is TGTGCCAGTAGCAGACGGCGAGCGGGAGTCGATGAGCAGTTCTTC. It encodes CASSRRRAGVDEQFF.

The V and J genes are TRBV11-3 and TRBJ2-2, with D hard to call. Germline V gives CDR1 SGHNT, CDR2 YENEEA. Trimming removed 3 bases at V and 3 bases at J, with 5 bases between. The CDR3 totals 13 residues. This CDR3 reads CASSFSDTGELFF. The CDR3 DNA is TGTGCCAGCAGCTTCTCAGACACCGGGGAGCTGTTTTTT.

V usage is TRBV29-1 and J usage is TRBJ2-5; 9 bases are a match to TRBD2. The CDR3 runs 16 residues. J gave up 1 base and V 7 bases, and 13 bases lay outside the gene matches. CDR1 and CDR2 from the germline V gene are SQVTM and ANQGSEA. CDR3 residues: CSGTYGLARPQETQYF. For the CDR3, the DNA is TGCAGCGGGACATACGGACTAGCGCGTCCCCAAGAGACCCAGTACTTC.

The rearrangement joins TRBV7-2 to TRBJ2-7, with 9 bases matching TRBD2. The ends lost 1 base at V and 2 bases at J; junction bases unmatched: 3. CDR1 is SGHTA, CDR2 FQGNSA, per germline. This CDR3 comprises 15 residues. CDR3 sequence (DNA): TGTGCCAGCAGCTTAGTCCCTAGCGGGGCCTACGAGCAGTACTTC. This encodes CASSLVPSGAYEQYF. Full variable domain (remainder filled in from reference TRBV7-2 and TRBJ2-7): GAGVSQSPSNKVTEKGKDVELRCDPISGHTALYWYRQSLGQGLEFLIYFQGNSAPDKSGLPSDRFSAERTGGSVSTLTIQRTQQEDSAVYLCASSLVPSGAYEQYFGPGTRLTVT.

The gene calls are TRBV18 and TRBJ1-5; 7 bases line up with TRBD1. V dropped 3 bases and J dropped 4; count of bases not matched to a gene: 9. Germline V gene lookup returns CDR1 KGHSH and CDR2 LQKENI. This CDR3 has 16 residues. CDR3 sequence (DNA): TGTGCCAGCTCACCGCGGACAGGCAGGGAGAATCAGCCCCAGCATTTT. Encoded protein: CASSPRTGRENQPQHF.

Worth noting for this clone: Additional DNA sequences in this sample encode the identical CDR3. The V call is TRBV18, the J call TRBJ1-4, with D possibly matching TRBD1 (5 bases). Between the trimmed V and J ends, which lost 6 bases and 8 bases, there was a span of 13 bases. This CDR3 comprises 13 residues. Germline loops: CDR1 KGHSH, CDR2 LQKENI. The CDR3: CASSPQGGEKLFF. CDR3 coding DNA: TGTGCCAGCTCGCCTCAGGGAGGCGAAAAACTGTTTTTT.

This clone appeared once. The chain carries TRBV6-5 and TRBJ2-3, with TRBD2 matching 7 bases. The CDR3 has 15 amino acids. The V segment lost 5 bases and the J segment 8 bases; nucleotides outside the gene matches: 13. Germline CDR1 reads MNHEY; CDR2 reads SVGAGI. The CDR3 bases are TGTGCCAGCAGTACCGGATACGCCGGCGGGGGTACGCAGTATTTT. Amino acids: CASSTGYAGGGTQYF.

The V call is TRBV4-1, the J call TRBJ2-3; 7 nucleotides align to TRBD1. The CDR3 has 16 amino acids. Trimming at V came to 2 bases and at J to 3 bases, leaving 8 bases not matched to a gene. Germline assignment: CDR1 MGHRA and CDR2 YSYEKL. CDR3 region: CASSQRLTGLTDTQYF. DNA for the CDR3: TGCGCCAGCAGCCAAAGGCTGACAGGGTTGACAGATACGCAGTATTTT.

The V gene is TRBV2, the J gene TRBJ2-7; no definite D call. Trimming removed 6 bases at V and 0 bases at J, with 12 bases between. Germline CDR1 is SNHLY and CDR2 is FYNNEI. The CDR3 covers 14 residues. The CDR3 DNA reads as TGTGCCAGCAGCCCGCGTACGAGCTCCTACGAGCAGTACTTC. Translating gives CASSPRTSSYEQYF.

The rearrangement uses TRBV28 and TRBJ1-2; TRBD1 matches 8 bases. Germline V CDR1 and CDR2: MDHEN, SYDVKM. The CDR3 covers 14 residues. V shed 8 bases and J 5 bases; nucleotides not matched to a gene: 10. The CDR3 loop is CASGITGGRYGYTF. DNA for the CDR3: TGTGCCAGCGGGATAACAGGGGGGAGGTATGGCTACACCTTC.

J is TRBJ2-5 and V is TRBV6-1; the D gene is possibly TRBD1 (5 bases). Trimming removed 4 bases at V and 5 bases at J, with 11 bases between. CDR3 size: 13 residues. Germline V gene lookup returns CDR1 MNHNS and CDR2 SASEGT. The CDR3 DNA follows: TGTGCCAGCAGTGGCAGGGTTACGGAGACCCAGTACTTC. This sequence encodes CASSGRVTETQYF.

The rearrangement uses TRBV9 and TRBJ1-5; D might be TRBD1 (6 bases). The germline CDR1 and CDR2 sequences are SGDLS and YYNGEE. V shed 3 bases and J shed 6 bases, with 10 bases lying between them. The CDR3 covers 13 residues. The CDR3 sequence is CASSEGGIQPQHF. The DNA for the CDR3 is TGTGCCAGCAGCGAGGGGGGCATTCAGCCCCAGCATTTT.

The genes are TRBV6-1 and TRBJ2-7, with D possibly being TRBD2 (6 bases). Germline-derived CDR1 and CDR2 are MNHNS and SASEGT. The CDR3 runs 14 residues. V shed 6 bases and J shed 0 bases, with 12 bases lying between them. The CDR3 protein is CASREGRLSYEQYF. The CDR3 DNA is TGTGCCAGCAGGGAGGGACGGCTCTCCTACGAGCAGTACTTC.

CDR3 sequence: CASSPERESSQETQYF. CDR3 bases: TGTGCCAGCTCACCGGAAAGGGAGTCCTCGCAAGAGACCCAGTACTTC. The chain is built from TRBV18 and TRBJ2-5; tentatively, D is TRBD2 (5 bases). Trimming removed 3 bases at V and 2 bases at J, with 16 bases between. Germline-derived CDR1 and CDR2 are KGHSH and LQKENI. The CDR3 consists of 16 residues.

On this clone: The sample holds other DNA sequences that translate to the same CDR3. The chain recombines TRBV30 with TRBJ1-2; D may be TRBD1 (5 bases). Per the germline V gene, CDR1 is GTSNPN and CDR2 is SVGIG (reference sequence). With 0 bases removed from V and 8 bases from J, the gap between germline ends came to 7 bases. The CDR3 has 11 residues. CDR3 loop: CAWSVRGGYTF. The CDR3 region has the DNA TGTGCCTGGAGTGTTAGGGGAGGCTACACCTTC.

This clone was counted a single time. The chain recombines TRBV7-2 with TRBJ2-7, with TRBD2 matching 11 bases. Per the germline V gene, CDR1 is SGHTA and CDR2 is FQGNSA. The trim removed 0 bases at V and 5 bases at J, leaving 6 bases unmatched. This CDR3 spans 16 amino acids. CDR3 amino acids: CASSLALIAGGHEQYF. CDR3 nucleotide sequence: TGTGCCAGCAGCTTAGCGCTTATAGCGGGGGGGCACGAGCAGTACTTC.

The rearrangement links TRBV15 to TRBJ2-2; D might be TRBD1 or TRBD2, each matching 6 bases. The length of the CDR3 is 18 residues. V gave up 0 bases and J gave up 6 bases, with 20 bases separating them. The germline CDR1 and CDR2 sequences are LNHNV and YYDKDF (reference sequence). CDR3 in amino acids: CATSRDVGGVGGPGELFF. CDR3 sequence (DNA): TGTGCCACCAGCAGAGATGTCGGTGGAGTGGGGGGCCCCGGGGAGCTGTTTTTT. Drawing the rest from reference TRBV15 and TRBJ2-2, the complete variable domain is DAMVIQNPRYQVTQFGKPVTLSCSQTLNHNVMYWYQQKSSQAPKLLFHYYDKDFNNEADTPDNFQSRRPNTSFCFLDIRSPGLGDTAMYLCATSRDVGGVGGPGELFFGEGSRLTVL.

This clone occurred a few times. In nucleotides, the CDR3 is TGTGCCTGGAGTCCTCTGACAGGCCTGAACACTGAAGCTTTCTTT. Its protein product is CAWSPLTGLNTEAFF. The rearrangement links TRBV30 to TRBJ1-1; TRBD1 is a possible D gene (6 bases). The CDR3 consists of 15 residues. Germline V gene sequence: CDR1 GTSNPN, CDR2 SVGIG (reference sequence). V was shortened by 2 bases and J by 0 bases, with 13 bases between the two germline ends.

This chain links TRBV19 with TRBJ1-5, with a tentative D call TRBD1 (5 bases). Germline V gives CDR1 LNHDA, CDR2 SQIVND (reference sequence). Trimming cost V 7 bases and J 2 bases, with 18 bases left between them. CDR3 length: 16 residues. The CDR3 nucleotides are TGTGCCAGTACTAACCAGGGAGCGGGGGGCAATCAGCCCCAGCATTTT. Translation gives CASTNQGAGGNQPQHF.